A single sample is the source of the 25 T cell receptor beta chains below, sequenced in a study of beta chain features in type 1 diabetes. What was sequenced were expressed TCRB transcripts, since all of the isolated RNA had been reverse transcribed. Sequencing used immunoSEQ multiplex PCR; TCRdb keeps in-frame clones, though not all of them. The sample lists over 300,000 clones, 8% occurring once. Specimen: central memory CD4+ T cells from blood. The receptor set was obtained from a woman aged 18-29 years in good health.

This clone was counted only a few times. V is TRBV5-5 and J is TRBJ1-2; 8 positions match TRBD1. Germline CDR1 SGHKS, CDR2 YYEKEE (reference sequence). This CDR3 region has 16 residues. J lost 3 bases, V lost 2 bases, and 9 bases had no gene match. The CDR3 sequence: CASSFDGQGTYYGYTF. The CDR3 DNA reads TGTGCCAGCAGCTTTGACGGACAGGGCACTTACTATGGCTACACCTTC.

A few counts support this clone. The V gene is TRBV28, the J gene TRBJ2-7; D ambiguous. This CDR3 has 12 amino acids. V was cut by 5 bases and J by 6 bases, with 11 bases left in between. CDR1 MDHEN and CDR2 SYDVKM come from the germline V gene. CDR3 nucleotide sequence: TGTGCCAGCAGTCTGGGTCTTGCCGAGCAGTACTTC. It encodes CASSLGLAEQYF.

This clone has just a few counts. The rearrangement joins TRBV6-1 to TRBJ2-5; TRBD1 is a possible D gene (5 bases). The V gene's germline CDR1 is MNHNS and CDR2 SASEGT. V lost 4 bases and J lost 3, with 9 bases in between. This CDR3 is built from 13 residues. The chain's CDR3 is CASSARVEETQYF. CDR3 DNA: TGTGCCAGCAGTGCCAGGGTGGAAGAGACCCAGTACTTC.

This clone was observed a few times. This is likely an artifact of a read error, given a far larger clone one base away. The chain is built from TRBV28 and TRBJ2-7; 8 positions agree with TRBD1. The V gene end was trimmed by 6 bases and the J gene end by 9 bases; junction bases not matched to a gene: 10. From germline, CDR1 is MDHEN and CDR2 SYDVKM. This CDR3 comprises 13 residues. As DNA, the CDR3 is TGTGCCAGCAGGCGTCTGGGGACAGGCGTGCAGTACTTC. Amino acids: CASRRLGTGVQYF.

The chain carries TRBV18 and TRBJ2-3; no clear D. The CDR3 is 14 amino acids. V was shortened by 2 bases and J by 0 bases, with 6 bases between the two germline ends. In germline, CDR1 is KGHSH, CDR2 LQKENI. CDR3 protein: CASSPFPSTDTQYF. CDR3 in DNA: TGTGCCAGCTCACCATTTCCCAGCACAGATACGCAGTATTTT.

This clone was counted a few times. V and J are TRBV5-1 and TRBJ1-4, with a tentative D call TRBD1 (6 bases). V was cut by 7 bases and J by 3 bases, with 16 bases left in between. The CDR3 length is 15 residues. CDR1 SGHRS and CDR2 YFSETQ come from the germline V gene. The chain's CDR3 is CASATTTGPNEKLFF. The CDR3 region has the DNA TGCGCCAGCGCGACGACTACAGGGCCTAATGAAAAACTGTTTTTT.

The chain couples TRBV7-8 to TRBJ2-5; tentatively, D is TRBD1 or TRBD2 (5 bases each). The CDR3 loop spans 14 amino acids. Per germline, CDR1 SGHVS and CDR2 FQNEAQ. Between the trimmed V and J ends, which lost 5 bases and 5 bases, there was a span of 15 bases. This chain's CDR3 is CASSRDQGRETQYF. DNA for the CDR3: TGTGCCAGCAGCCGGGACCAAGGGCGCGAGACCCAGTACTTC. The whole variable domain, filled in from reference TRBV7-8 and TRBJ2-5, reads GAGVSQSPRYKVAKRGQDVALRCDPISGHVSLFWYQQALGQGPEFLTYFQNEAQLDKSGLPSDRFFAERPEGSVSTLKIQRTQQEDSAVYLCASSRDQGRETQYFGPGTRLLVL.

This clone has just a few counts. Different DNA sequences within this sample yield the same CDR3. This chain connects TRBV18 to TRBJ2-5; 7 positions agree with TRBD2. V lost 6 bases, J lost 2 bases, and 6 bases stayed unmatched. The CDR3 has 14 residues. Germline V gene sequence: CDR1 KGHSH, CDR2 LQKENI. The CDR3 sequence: CASSPTGGQETQYF. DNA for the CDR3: TGTGCCAGCTCCCCGACGGGGGGTCAAGAGACCCAGTACTTC.

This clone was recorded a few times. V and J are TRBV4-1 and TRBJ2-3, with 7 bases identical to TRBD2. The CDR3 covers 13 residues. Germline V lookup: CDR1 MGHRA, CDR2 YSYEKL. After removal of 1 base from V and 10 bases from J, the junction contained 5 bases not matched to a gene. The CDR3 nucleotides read TGCGCCAGCAGCCAAGTCGCGGGGGACCCGCAGTATTTT. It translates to CASSQVAGDPQYF.

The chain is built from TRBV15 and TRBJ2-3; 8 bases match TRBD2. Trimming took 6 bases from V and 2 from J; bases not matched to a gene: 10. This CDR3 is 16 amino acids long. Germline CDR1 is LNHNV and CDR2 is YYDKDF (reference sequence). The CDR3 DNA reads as TGTGCCACCAGAGGTTACGGCGGGAGGTACACAGATACGCAGTATTTT. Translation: CATRGYGGRYTDTQYF.

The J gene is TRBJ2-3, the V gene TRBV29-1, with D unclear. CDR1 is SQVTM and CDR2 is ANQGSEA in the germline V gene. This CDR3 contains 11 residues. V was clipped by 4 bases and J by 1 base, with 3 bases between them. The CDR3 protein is CSVGRTDTQYF. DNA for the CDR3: TGCAGCGTTGGTCGCACAGATACGCAGTATTTT.

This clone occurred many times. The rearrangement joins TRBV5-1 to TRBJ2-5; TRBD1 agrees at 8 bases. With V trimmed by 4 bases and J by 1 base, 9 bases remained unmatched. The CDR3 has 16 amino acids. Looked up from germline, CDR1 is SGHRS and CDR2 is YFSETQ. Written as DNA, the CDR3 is TGCGCCAGCAGCCCCGGACAGGGTGATATCCAAGAGACCCAGTACTTC. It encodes CASSPGQGDIQETQYF.

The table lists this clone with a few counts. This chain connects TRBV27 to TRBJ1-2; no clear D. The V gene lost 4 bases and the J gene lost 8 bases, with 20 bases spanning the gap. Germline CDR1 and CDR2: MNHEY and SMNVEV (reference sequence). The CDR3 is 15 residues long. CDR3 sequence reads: CASSSIRSGLAGYTF. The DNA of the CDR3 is TGTGCCAGCAGTTCCATTCGGTCCGGATTAGCGGGCTACACCTTC.

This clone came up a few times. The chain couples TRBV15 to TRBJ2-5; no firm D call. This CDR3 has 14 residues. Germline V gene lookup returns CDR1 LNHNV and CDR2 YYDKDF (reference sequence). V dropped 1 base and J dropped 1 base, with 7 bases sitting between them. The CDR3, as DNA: TGTGCCACCAGCAGAGCGCCAGGCCAAGAGACCCAGTACTTC. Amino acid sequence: CATSRAPGQETQYF.

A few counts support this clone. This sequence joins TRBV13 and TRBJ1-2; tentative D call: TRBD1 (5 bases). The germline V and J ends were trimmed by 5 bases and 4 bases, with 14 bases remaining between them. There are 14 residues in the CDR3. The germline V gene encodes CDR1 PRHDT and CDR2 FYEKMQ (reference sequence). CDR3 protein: CASSPAGGIYGYTF. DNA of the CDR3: TGTGCCAGCAGCCCGGCTGGGGGAATCTATGGCTACACCTTC.

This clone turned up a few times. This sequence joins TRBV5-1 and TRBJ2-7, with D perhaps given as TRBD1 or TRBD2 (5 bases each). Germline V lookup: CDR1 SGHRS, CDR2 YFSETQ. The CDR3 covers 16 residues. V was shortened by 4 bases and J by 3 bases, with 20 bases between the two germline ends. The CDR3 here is CASSPQPGTGIYEQYF. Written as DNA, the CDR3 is TGCGCCAGCAGCCCGCAACCCGGGACGGGGATCTACGAGCAGTACTTC.

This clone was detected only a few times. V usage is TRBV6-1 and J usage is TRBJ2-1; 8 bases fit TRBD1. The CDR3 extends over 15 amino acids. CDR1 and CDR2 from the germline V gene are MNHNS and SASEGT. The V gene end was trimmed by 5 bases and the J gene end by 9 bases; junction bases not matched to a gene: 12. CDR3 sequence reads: CASSRTGLSFGEQFF. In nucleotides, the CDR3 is TGTGCCAGCAGTCGGACAGGGTTGAGTTTTGGTGAGCAGTTCTTC.

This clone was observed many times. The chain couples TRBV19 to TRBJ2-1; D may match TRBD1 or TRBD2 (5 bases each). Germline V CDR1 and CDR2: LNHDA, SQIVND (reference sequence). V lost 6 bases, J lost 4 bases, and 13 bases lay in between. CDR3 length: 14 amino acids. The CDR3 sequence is CASSRDGSYNEQFF. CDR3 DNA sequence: TGTGCCAGTAGCCGGGACGGATCTTACAATGAGCAGTTCTTC.

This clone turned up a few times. The CDR3 is CASSQPGTDRIGEKLFF. The CDR3 DNA reads as TGTGCCAGCTCGCAACCGGGGACAGACAGAATAGGAGAAAAACTGTTTTTT. The rearrangement uses TRBV18 and TRBJ1-4; 7 bases are shared with TRBD1. Germline V CDR1 and CDR2: KGHSH, LQKENI. CDR3 size: 17 residues. The V segment lost 6 bases and the J segment 8 bases; nucleotides outside the gene matches: 18.

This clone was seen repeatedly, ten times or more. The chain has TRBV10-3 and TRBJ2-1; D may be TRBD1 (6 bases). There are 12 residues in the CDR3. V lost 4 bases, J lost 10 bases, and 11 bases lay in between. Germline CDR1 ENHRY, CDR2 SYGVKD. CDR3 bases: TGTGCCATCAGTGTACAGGGCCAAGAGCAGTTCTTC. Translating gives CAISVQGQEQFF.

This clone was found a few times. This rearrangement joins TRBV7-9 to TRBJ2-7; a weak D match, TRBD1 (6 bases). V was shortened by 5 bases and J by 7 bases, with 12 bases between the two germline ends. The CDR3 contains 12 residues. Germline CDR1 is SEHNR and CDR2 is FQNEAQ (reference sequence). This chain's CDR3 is CASSAGTLEQYF. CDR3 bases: TGTGCCAGCAGCGCAGGGACACTAGAGCAGTACTTC.

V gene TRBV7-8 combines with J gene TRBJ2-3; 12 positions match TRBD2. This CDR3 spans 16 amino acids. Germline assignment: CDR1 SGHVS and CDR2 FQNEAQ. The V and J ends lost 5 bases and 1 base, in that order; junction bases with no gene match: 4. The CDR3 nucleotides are TGTGCCAGCAGCCCACGACTAGCGGGGGGCACAGATACGCAGTATTTT. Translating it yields CASSPRLAGGTDTQYF.

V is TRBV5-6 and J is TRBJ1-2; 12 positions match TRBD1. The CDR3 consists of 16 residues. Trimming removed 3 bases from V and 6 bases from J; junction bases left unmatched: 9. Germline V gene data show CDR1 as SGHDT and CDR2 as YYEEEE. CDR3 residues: CASSSYLGTGGDGYTF. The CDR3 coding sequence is TGTGCCAGCAGCTCGTACCTCGGGACAGGGGGCGATGGCTACACCTTC.

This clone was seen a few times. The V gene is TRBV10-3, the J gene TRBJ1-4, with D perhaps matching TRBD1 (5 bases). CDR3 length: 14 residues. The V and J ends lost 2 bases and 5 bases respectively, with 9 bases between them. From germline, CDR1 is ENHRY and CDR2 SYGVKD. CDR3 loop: CAISERDGNEKLFF. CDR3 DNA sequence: TGTGCCATCAGTGAGCGGGACGGGAATGAAAAACTGTTTTTT.

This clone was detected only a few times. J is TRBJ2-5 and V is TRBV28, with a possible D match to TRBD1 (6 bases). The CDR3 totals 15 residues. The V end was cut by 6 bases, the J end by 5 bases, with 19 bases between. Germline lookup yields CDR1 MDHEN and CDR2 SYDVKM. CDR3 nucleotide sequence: TGTGCCAGCAGAGGACAGCAACGCCTGGGCGAGACCCAGTACTTC. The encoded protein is CASRGQQRLGETQYF.